This T cell receptor (beta chain) was identified in a study of blood T cells in healthy people across ages. The wider study: Template-switching capture recovered about one barcoded beta molecule per two T cells.

Germline CDR1 SQVTM, CDR2 ANQGSEA. CDR3 length equals 18 residues. The V end was cut by 2 bases, the J end by 3 bases, with 23 bases between. In this sample, this clonotype turned up a few times. Primed by a sample-barcoded 5' primer and a J-beta primer mix, a second PCR proceeded for 7 to 11 cycles. The authors tagged each cDNA molecule using a template-switch adaptor with 12 random nucleotides. Sequencing of every sample gave 2.5 million or more CDR3-containing paired-end reads. TCRdb redid the calling of the 5' RACE reads with MiXCR, one entry per CDR3 protein. The sample lists about 580,000 distinct CDR3 sequences, roughly 43% seen once, with 20% to 25% in the top ten. Russia was home to the donors, healthy Caucasian individuals aged roughly 6 to 90.

This clonotype was obtained from a man older than 75 in good health. The sequencing input was blood. The chain recombines TRBV29-1 with TRBJ2-1, with D uncertain. The CDR3 sequence: CSVENPYDGSGFYNEQFF. CDR3 nucleotide sequence: TGCAGCGTTGAAAACCCTTATGACGGCTCCGGCTTCTACAATGAGCAGTTCTTC.